These 26 T cell receptor beta chains originate from one sample sequenced in a study of shared clonotypes between healthy human individuals. Only CD45RO-negative cells positively selected for CCR7 counted as naive CD8 cells, so terminally differentiated effector memory CD45RA+ cells were excluded. The assay was immunoSEQ multiplex PCR, and TCRdb's table has in-frame clones only and misses some. The table records about 2.1 million clones, over 85% of them present only once. Material for sequencing was naive CD8+ T cells from PBMCs. The receptors were gathered from a man between 18 and 29 years old in good health. Some clones in this sample may be carry-over from other donors' samples.

This clone was observed a handful of times. Distinct nucleotide sequences in the sample also encode this CDR3. The V call is TRBV6-5, the J call TRBJ1-1; the D gene is possibly TRBD1 (6 bases). Germline lookup yields CDR1 MNHEY and CDR2 SVGAGI. Trimming removed 6 bases at V and 8 bases at J, with 10 bases between. The CDR3 totals 11 residues. The CDR3 DNA reads as TGTGCCAGCAGCCCGGGGACAGAAGCTTTCTTT. Its protein product is CASSPGTEAFF.

For this clone: The sample contains more than one DNA sequence encoding this CDR3. The genes are TRBV28 and TRBJ2-7; D is unresolved. From germline, CDR1 is MDHEN and CDR2 SYDVKM. The CDR3 is 11 residues long. Trimming took 3 bases from V and 4 from J, leaving 4 bases between them. Written as DNA, the CDR3 is TGTGCCAGCAGTTTTTTGTACGAGCAGTACTTC. Protein: CASSFLYEQYF.

The sample holds a few counts of this clone. The V and J genes are TRBV28 and TRBJ1-1; no reliable D call. V was cut by 7 bases and J by 6 bases, with 21 bases left in between. The CDR3 covers 15 residues. Per germline, CDR1 MDHEN and CDR2 SYDVKM. The CDR3 sequence is CASNAPRTTLAEAFF. For the CDR3, the DNA is TGTGCCAGCAATGCACCCAGGACGACCTTGGCTGAAGCTTTCTTT.

This chain connects TRBV28 to TRBJ1-4, with 9 bases identical to TRBD1. CDR1 is MDHEN, CDR2 SYDVKM, per germline. The trim removed 7 bases at V and 7 bases at J, leaving 7 bases unmatched. This CDR3 region has 14 residues. CDR3 residues: CASTIQGAGEKLFF. The CDR3 region has the DNA TGTGCCAGCACCATACAGGGGGCGGGTGAAAAACTGTTTTTT.

The chain uses TRBV28 and TRBJ2-7; D unclear. CDR3 length: 13 residues. V was shortened by 5 bases and J by 2 bases, with 10 bases between the two germline ends. CDR1 is MDHEN and CDR2 is SYDVKM in the germline V gene. This chain's CDR3 is CASSPPAAYEQYF. The DNA of the CDR3 is TGTGCCAGCAGTCCTCCCGCTGCCTACGAGCAGTACTTC.

The chain joins TRBV27 to TRBJ1-1; 8 nucleotides align to TRBD1. V shed 5 bases and J 10 bases; nucleotides not matched to a gene: 9. CDR3 length: 13 amino acids. The germline CDR1 and CDR2 sequences are MNHEY and SMNVEV (reference sequence). The CDR3 is CASSTKGDRGAFF. In DNA, the CDR3 is TGTGCCAGCAGTACGAAGGGTGACAGGGGAGCTTTCTTT.

This chain uses TRBV2 with TRBJ2-3; 14 bases fit TRBD2. Losses at the gene ends were 3 bases for V and 4 bases for J; bases not matched to a gene: 3. Germline assignment: CDR1 SNHLY and CDR2 FYNNEI. This CDR3 is built from 16 residues. The CDR3 coding sequence is TGTGCCAGCAGTGAGGGACTAGCGGGAGTAGCAGATACGCAGTATTTT. It yields the protein CASSEGLAGVADTQYF. The entire variable domain, with the rest obtained from reference TRBV2 and TRBJ2-3, is as follows: EPEVTQTPSHQVTQMGQEVILRCVPISNHLYFYWYRQILGQKVEFLVSFYNNEISEKSEIFDDQFSVERPDGSNFTLKIRSTKLEDSAMYFCASSEGLAGVADTQYFGPGTRLTVL.

About this clone: Other nucleotide sequences from this sample produce the same CDR3. This sequence joins TRBV7-9 and TRBJ2-1; weak D call: TRBD2 (5 bases). Trimming pared 3 bases from V and 0 bases from J, leaving 9 bases between. CDR1 and CDR2 from the germline V gene are SEHNR and FQNEAQ (reference sequence). The CDR3 consists of 15 residues. The CDR3 DNA sequence: TGTGCCAGCAGCTTGGAGGCGAGCTCCTACAATGAGCAGTTCTTC. The encoded protein is CASSLEASSYNEQFF. The complete variable domain, with remaining parts taken from reference TRBV7-9 and TRBJ2-1, reads DTGVSQNPRHKITKRGQNVTFRCDPISEHNRLYWYRQTLGQGPEFLTYFQNEAQLEKSRLLSDRFSAERPKGSFSTLEIQRTEQGDSAMYLCASSLEASSYNEQFFGPGTRLTVL.

The rearrangement joins TRBV6-1 to TRBJ1-1; D remains unclear. The CDR3 consists of 15 residues. V lost 5 bases and J lost 1, with 14 bases in between. CDR1 is MNHNS, CDR2 SASEGT, per germline. The CDR3 nucleotides are TGTGCCAGCAGTTCCCGGCAAGGGTGGAACACTGAAGCTTTCTTT. It codes for CASSSRQGWNTEAFF.

This clone was seen more than once but under ten times. Within the sample, other DNA sequences also encode this same CDR3. The rearrangement links TRBV19 to TRBJ1-2; D gene ambiguous. This CDR3 is built from 13 residues. The germline gives CDR1 LNHDA, CDR2 SQIVND (reference sequence). V lost 5 bases, J lost 0 bases, and 7 bases lay in between. The CDR3 DNA sequence: TGTGCCAGTAGTCCTACAGCTAACTATGGCTACACCTTC. Its translation is CASSPTANYGYTF.

V usage is TRBV27 and J usage is TRBJ2-7; tentative D call: TRBD2 (5 bases). Germline V lookup: CDR1 MNHEY, CDR2 SMNVEV (reference sequence). V lost 8 bases to trimming and J lost 5 bases, with 16 bases between them. This CDR3 region has 13 residues. The CDR3 region is CASGHREWDEQYF. In DNA form, the CDR3 reads TGTGCCAGCGGCCATCGGGAATGGGACGAGCAGTACTTC.

The chain carries TRBV2 and TRBJ2-7; 10 bases fit TRBD2. After removal of 3 bases from V and 2 bases from J, the junction contained 7 bases not matched to a gene. The CDR3 extends over 16 amino acids. Looked up from germline, CDR1 is SNHLY and CDR2 is FYNNEI. Here the CDR3 DNA reads TGTGCCAGCAGTGATTTTGGGAGCGGGAGGGCCTACGAGCAGTACTTC. This gives the protein CASSDFGSGRAYEQYF.

This sequence joins TRBV5-5 and TRBJ1-2; D gene uncertain. This CDR3 is built from 14 residues. V was pared by 1 base and J by 3 bases, with 10 bases between. From germline, CDR1 is SGHKS and CDR2 YYEKEE (reference sequence). CDR3 DNA sequence: TGTGCCAGCAGCTTGTATCGGGAGGACTATGGCTACACCTTC. This sequence encodes CASSLYREDYGYTF. Supplemented by reference TRBV5-5 and TRBJ1-2, the full variable domain reads DAGVTQSPTHLIKTRGQQVTLRCSPISGHKSVSWYQQVLGQGPQFIFQYYEKEERGRGNFPDRFSARQFPNYSSELNVNALLLGDSALYLCASSLYREDYGYTFGSGTRLTVV.

This chain joins TRBV11-2 and TRBJ1-1; D not certain. Germline CDR1 and CDR2: SGHAT and FQNNGV. This CDR3 has 15 amino acids. V was trimmed by 3 bases and J by 2 bases, leaving 13 bases between them. CDR3: CASSFLDGVNTEAFF. The DNA for the CDR3 is TGTGCCAGCAGCTTCTTAGATGGGGTAAACACTGAAGCTTTCTTT.

As to this clone: Within the sample, other DNA sequences also encode this same CDR3. V gene TRBV19 combines with J gene TRBJ1-5, with D possibly TRBD1 on 5 matching bases. Per germline, CDR1 LNHDA and CDR2 SQIVND (reference sequence). The CDR3 has 15 residues. V shed 3 bases and J shed 4 bases, with 13 bases lying between them. DNA of the CDR3: TGTGCCAGTAGTATGGGGTCGGGGGGGAATCAGCCCCAGCATTTT. Translating it yields CASSMGSGGNQPQHF.

V gene TRBV29-1 combines with J gene TRBJ2-7; TRBD1 agrees at 7 bases. This CDR3 contains 13 residues. Per the germline V gene, CDR1 is SQVTM and CDR2 is ANQGSEA. V was clipped by 3 bases and J by 1 base; unmatched bases: 3. This CDR3 is CSVEDRPSYEQYF. The CDR3 nucleotides are TGCAGCGTTGAGGACAGGCCATCCTACGAGCAGTACTTC.

The chain combines TRBV2 with TRBJ1-5; D is ambiguous. With 3 bases removed from V and 3 bases from J, the gap between germline ends came to 9 bases. This CDR3 region has 14 residues. Germline V lookup: CDR1 SNHLY, CDR2 FYNNEI. The CDR3 reads CASSDPGLNQPQHF. The CDR3 DNA follows: TGTGCCAGCAGTGACCCCGGACTCAATCAGCCCCAGCATTTT.

This rearrangement joins TRBV19 to TRBJ2-1, with 8 positions matching TRBD2. V lost 3 bases and J lost 6; bases outside the gene matches: 7. Germline CDR1 reads LNHDA; CDR2 reads SQIVND (reference sequence). The CDR3 runs 15 residues. The CDR3 reads CASSIIPGGSNEQFF. DNA for the CDR3: TGTGCCAGTAGTATCATTCCGGGAGGGTCCAATGAGCAGTTCTTC.

This clone was detected once. The chain has TRBV7-9 and TRBJ1-2; TRBD1 matches 7 bases. The CDR3 extends over 15 amino acids. Unmatched junction bases numbered 6, after V lost 5 bases and J lost 0 bases. Germline V gene data show CDR1 as SEHNR and CDR2 as FQNEAQ (reference sequence). The CDR3 DNA follows: TGTGCCAGCAGCCACCCGGGACAGCCTAACTATGGCTACACCTTC. This translates into CASSHPGQPNYGYTF. The variable domain in full, completed from reference TRBV7-9 and TRBJ1-2, reads DTGVSQNPRHKITKRGQNVTFRCDPISEHNRLYWYRQTLGQGPEFLTYFQNEAQLEKSRLLSDRFSAERPKGSFSTLEIQRTEQGDSAMYLCASSHPGQPNYGYTFGSGTRLTVV.

To note about this clone: Other DNA sequences within the sample encode an identical CDR3. This sequence joins TRBV6-5 and TRBJ1-1; maybe TRBD1 (6 bases). The CDR3 has 12 residues. The V end lost 6 bases, the J end lost 5 bases, and 10 bases lay between the germline ends. From germline, CDR1 is MNHEY and CDR2 SVGAGI. The DNA of the CDR3 is TGTGCCAGCAGGCAAGGGGGGACTGAAGCTTTCTTT. It yields the protein CASRQGGTEAFF.

The gene calls are TRBV19 and TRBJ2-7; 10 bases line up with TRBD2. V dropped 3 bases and J dropped 1; count of bases not matched to a gene: 9. Germline CDR1 and CDR2: LNHDA and SQIVND (reference sequence). The CDR3 has 17 amino acids. The CDR3 DNA reads TGTGCCAGTAGTATGACGGCTAGCGGGAGAATATCCTACGAGCAGTACTTC. It translates to CASSMTASGRISYEQYF.

This chain joins TRBV18 and TRBJ2-1; unclear D gene. Per the germline V gene, CDR1 is KGHSH and CDR2 is LQKENI. Trimming removed 2 bases at V and 8 bases at J, with 10 bases between. This CDR3 spans 13 amino acids. CDR3 nucleotides: TGTGCCAGCTCACCAGAGACATTGGATGAGCAGTTCTTC. Translated: CASSPETLDEQFF.

The chain is built from TRBV19 and TRBJ1-1; 7 nucleotides line up with TRBD1. The CDR3 consists of 13 residues. J was trimmed by 11 bases and V by 5 bases; bases with no gene match: 11. The germline V gene encodes CDR1 LNHDA and CDR2 SQIVND (reference sequence). CDR3: CASSSWDSLSAFF. CDR3 coding DNA: TGTGCCAGTAGTTCCTGGGACAGTTTATCCGCTTTCTTT.

V usage is TRBV11-2 and J usage is TRBJ2-5; possibly TRBD2 for D (7 bases). CDR3 length: 17 amino acids. V lost 5 bases and J 4 bases, leaving 23 bases between the germline ends. The germline CDR1 and CDR2 sequences are SGHAT and FQNNGV. CDR3 region: CASSPRGGGSLGETQYF. In nucleotides, the CDR3 is TGTGCCAGCAGCCCAAGGGGGGGAGGGTCTCTTGGAGAGACCCAGTACTTC.

V is TRBV29-1 and J is TRBJ2-2; D remains ambiguous. Germline values: CDR1 SQVTM, CDR2 ANQGSEA. The V end was cut by 5 bases, the J end by 7 bases, with 8 bases between. The CDR3 consists of 11 residues. The CDR3 coding sequence is TGCAGCGTTTCGAGTTTCGGGGAGCTGTTTTTT. It encodes CSVSSFGELFF.

Written as DNA, the CDR3 is TGTGCCAGCAGCTCTCGGGACTATACCTATGAGCAGTTCTTC. It yields the protein CASSSRDYTYEQFF. V usage is TRBV11-2 and J usage is TRBJ2-1, with 7 bases matching TRBD2. CDR3 length: 14 residues. Germline values: CDR1 SGHAT, CDR2 FQNNGV. Unmatched junction bases numbered 8, after V lost 4 bases and J lost 8 bases. The full variable domain, in which reference TRBV11-2 and TRBJ2-1 provide the parts outside the CDR3, is EAGVAQSPRYKIIEKRQSVAFWCNPISGHATLYWYQQILGQGPKLLIQFQNNGVVDDSQLPKDRFSAERLKGVDSTLKIQPAKLEDSAVYLCASSSRDYTYEQFFGPGTRLTVL.